This T cell receptor beta chain was identified in a study of T cells in Graves' hyperthyroidism and ophthalmopathy (dated by TCRdb to the late 2010s). Some background on the complete study: Peripheral blood was collected at initial diagnosis, before any treatment. To identify distinguishing TCR V-J signatures, a discovery cohort of some 100 patients was used, comprising 43 with Graves' ophthalmopathy and 57 with stable Graves' hyperthyroidism. Prospective prediction of ophthalmopathy was tested in an independent validation cohort consisting of some 18 hyperthyroidism patients and 15 or so patients who later progressed to ophthalmopathy. The roughly 91 discovery patients were randomly divided into training and test sets at a 7:3 ratio. In addition, the study compared T-cell repertoires in thyroid tissue and in blood from several Graves' hyperthyroidism patients. Once sampling was done, hyperthyroidism patients were given methimazole at a starting dose of 30 mg daily, whereas ophthalmopathy patients were given high-dose intravenous methylprednisolone. The paper reports TCR Vbeta CDR3 sequencing of over 120 peripheral blood samples: 40 to 45 ophthalmopathy, approximately 74 hyperthyroidism and around 17 progressor patients.

What the work shows at the level of the full study, not this receptor alone: Blood samples also contained most of the expanded thyroid clonotypes (frequency above 0.001), which suggests that blood repertoires may reflect thyroid immune responses. No statistical method was used to fix the sample size in advance, and group allocation was not hidden from the investigators. In cross-validation, a model built on a 13 V-J signature told ophthalmopathy apart from stable hyperthyroidism with approximately 91% sensitivity and 81% to 82% specificity, and in testing the same model reached 80%/75%. In validation, progression to ophthalmopathy was predicted by the model with more than 65% sensitivity and 72% to 80% specificity, a median of around 6.5 months before onset.

A patient counted as having stable Graves' hyperthyroidism if no progression to ophthalmopathy occurred over 18 months of follow-up. The hyperthyroidism patients were between 18 and 65 years old and newly diagnosed, with a disease duration of less than 2 months. Patients with uncontrolled infections, other autoimmune diseases, pregnancy or lactation were excluded. Diagnoses relied on clinical symptoms, serum thyroxine and TRAb, thyroid ultrasound and orbital computed tomography. Ficoll-Paque density gradient centrifugation was used to isolate PBMCs from approximately 11 ml of fresh peripheral blood. Total RNA was extracted using Trizol reagent, and RNA quality was assessed on an Agilent 2100 Bioanalyzer. This clonotype was found many times. What this receptor recognizes is not known. No base quality values were provided; no much bigger clone lies one nucleotide off. TCR beta CDR3 regions were amplified from RNA transcripts. A first-round RT-PCR of the TCR CDR3 used the HTBI primer set with the Qiagen OneStep RT-PCR kit. The libraries were constructed in a second round of multiplex PCR and then size-selected and purified. Libraries were sequenced paired-end with 100 bp reads on an Illumina HiSeq2000. The original pipeline was this. SOAPnuke was used to process the raw data, with reads discarded if the reads contained adapters or uncalled bases, had a mean Phred below 15, or lacked an exact constant-primer or identifier match. COPE v1.2.5 was used to merge high-quality paired reads, and clonotypes were defined as unique nucleotide sequences. Clonotypes were aligned to IMGT TRBV, TRBD and TRBJ reference segments using MiTCR v1.1. The analysis was restricted to V-J combinations with a frequency above 0.0001, which together covered 99.2% of the repertoires. A TCS score was defined as the ratio between F50 (clonal expansion) and ExV (chaos), using BLOSUM62-based TCRdist between CDR3 peptides within each V-J. Welch's t-statistics and random forest reduced fewer than 550 V-J features to roughly 13, which were used in a naive Bayes classifier (R e1071). Through fastp at Q25 and MiXCR, TCRdb rebuilt clones from the public reads, retaining in-frame beta chains. Each entry merges the rows of one CDR3 protein and shows their most common DNA and genes. The V and J calls shown here were made by TCRdb, not taken from the authors' results. For this sample there are around 430,000 distinct CDR3 sequences; about 15% appear just once. Of the sample, 32% is held by the ten largest clones.

This sequence was found in a woman aged 30 to 39 with Graves' hyperthyroidism. Sample: blood.

Read as DNA, the sequence is TGTGCCAGCACCCTACATCCGGGACAGGGGACAGATACGCAGTATTTT. This is translated as CASTLHPGQGTDTQYF. The chain links TRBV6-1 with TRBJ2-3; 10 bases in between match TRBD1. Relative to germline, V is missing 7 bases and J is missing 3 bases, with 10 bases of the junction outside any gene match. CDR1 and CDR2, per the germline V gene, are MNHNS and SASEGT. The CDR3, from cysteine to phenylalanine, totals 16 residues. Kept here is only the CDR3 DNA, which spans 48 bases and is read in frame from base 1.